The rows below give T cell receptor beta chains drawn from one sample of a study of graft-versus-host responses after intestinal transplantation. The table came from immunoSEQ multiplex PCR; TCRdb's copy has only in-frame clones and leaves some out. This table holds about 40,000 clones, less than 95% found once. This sample comprised PBMCs, obtained approximately 320 days after intestinal transplant. These receptors all come from a human patient who received an intestinal transplant, so some T cells may come from the graft donor. Both conserved end residues are trimmed from each CDR3. For some rows the clone size is stated as once, few or many, or as a class when expanded; others skip it.

clone size	V gene	J gene	CDR3 length	CDR3 protein
-	TRBV7-6	TRBJ2-3	12	ASSSLGSTDTQY
-	TRBV4-2	TRBJ2-3	12	ASSQRSAPDTQY
-	TRBV9	TRBJ2-2	15	ASSPNFGTGSSGELF
-	TRBV5-6	TRBJ2-1	15	ASSLGARNRGDNEQF
-	TRBV7-2	TRBJ2-2	13	ASRPGTVNTGELF
-	TRBV4-2	TRBJ1-2	14	ASSQGWGETNYGYT
once	TRBV7-9	TRBJ2-1	11	ASSFEGAGEQF
-	TRBV11-2	TRBJ2-7	11	ASSFGPDYEQY
-	TRBV7-3	TRBJ1-1	12	ASSLTGGNTEAF
-	TRBV6-4	TRBJ2-7	12	ASNLGGSSYEQY
-	TRBV7-3	TRBJ2-5	11	ASSFRGGETQY
-	TRBV4-1	TRBJ1-3	11	ASSQAGGNTIY
-	TRBV29-1	TRBJ2-2	12	SVEWTGWTGELF
-	TRBV6-1	TRBJ1-2	12	ASSPTGGSLGYT
once	TRBV16	TRBJ2-6	14	ASSQSRQGVANVLT
-	TRBV2	TRBJ1-3	14	ASSEGLRVSGNTIY
-	TRBV7-3	TRBJ2-5	13	ASSLGTGGEETQY
-	TRBV11-2	TRBJ2-1	12	ASWGLAGDNEQF
-	TRBV4-1	TRBJ2-1	13	ASRPIGTAYNEQF
-	TRBV7-9	TRBJ1-4	12	ASSLSEPNEKLF
-	TRBV9	TRBJ2-7	11	ASSVGPGGEQY
once	TRBV6-6	TRBJ2-7	13	ASSPRGAGGYEQY
-	TRBV13	TRBJ1-5	14	ASSLARTGSNQPQH
-	TRBV6-5	TRBJ2-5	12	ASRTRVPGETQY
-	TRBV9	TRBJ1-2	13	ASSVAGGTSYGYT
-	TRBV5-1	TRBJ2-7	13	ASSVTSGSSHEQY
-	TRBV6-6	TRBJ1-2	13	ASSSQPLSDYGYT
-	TRBV4-1	TRBJ2-1	15	ASSGLPYALSRNEQF
-	TRBV4-3	TRBJ1-5	13	ASSYTGNPNQPQH
-	TRBV29-1	TRBJ2-5	14	SAYRGMGLGQETQY
once	TRBV5-1	TRBJ1-2	15	ASSLDWGGSPKSGYT
-	TRBV11-2	TRBJ2-5	13	ASTLVYGILETQY
-	TRBV4-1	TRBJ1-6	14	ASSQDGPTVGSPLH
-	TRBV13	TRBJ2-7	15	ASSTGRAGGRTYEQY
-	TRBV6-1	TRBJ2-1	15	ASSEGRWDYRFDEQF
-	TRBV7-9	TRBJ2-7	10	ASSLPVREQY
-	TRBV9	TRBJ2-1	13	ASSGGGPGHNEQF
-	TRBV2	TRBJ2-2	12	ASSGTSGAGELF
-	TRBV6-5	TRBJ2-7	12	ASSSRAGSYEQY
-	TRBV10-1	TRBJ2-7	9	ASSDTYEQY
-	TRBV5-1	TRBJ1-4	13	ASSLMAGLREKLF
-	TRBV21-1	TRBJ2-2	10	ASLIPWSELF